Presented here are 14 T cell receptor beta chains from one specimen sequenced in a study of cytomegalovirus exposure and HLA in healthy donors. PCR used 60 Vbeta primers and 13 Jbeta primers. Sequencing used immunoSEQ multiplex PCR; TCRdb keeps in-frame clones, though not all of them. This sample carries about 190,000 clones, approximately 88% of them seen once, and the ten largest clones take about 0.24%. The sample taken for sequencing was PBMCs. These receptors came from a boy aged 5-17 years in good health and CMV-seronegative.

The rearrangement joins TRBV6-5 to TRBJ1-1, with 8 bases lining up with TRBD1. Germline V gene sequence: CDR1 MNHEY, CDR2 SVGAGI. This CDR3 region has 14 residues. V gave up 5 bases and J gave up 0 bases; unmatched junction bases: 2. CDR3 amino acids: CASSVQGVNTEAFF. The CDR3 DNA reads TGTGCCAGCAGTGTACAGGGGGTGAACACTGAAGCTTTCTTT.

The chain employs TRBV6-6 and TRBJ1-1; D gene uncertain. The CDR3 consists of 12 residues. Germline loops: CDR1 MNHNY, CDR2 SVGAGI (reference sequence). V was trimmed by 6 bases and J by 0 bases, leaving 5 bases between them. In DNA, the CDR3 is TGTGCCAGCAGAATCTTGAACACTGAAGCTTTCTTT. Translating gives CASRILNTEAFF.

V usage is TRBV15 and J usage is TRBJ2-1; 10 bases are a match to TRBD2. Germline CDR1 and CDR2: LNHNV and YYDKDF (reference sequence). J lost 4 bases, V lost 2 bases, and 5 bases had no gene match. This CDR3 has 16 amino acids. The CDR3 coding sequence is TGTGCCACCAGCAGACAAGGACTAGCGGCATACAATGAGCAGTTCTTC. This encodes CATSRQGLAAYNEQFF.

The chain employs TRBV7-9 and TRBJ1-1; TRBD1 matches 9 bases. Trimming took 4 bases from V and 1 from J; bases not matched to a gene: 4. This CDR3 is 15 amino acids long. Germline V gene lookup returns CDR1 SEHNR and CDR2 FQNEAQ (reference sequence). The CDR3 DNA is TGTGCCAGCAGCTCTGGACAGGGGCCGAACACTGAAGCTTTCTTT. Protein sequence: CASSSGQGPNTEAFF. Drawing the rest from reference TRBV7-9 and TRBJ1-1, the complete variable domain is DTGVSQNPRHKITKRGQNVTFRCDPISEHNRLYWYRQTLGQGPEFLTYFQNEAQLEKSRLLSDRFSAERPKGSFSTLEIQRTEQGDSAMYLCASSSGQGPNTEAFFGQGTRLTVV.

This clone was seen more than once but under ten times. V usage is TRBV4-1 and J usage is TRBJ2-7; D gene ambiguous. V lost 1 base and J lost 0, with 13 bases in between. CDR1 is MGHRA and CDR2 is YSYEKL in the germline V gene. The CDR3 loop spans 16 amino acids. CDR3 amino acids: CASSQVRALSSYEQYF. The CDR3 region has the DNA TGCGCCAGCAGCCAAGTTCGCGCGTTATCCTCCTACGAGCAGTACTTC.

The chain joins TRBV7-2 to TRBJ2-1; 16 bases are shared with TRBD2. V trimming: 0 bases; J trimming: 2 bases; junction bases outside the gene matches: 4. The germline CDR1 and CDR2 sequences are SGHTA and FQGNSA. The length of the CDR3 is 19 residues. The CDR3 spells CASSLAGLAGGGTYNEQFF. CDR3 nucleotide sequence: TGTGCCAGCAGCTTAGCGGGACTAGCGGGAGGGGGGACCTACAATGAGCAGTTCTTC.

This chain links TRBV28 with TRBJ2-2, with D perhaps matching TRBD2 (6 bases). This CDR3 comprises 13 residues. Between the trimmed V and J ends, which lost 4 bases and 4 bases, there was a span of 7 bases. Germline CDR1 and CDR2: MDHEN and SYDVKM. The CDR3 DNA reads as TGTGCCAGCAGTTCCGGGGGCACCGGGGAGCTGTTTTTT. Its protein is CASSSGGTGELFF.

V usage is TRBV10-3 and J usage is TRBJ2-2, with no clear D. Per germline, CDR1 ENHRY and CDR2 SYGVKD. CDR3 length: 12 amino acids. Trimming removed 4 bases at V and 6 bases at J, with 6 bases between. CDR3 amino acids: CAISGEPGELFF. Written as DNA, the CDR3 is TGTGCCATCAGTGGAGAACCCGGGGAGCTGTTTTTT.

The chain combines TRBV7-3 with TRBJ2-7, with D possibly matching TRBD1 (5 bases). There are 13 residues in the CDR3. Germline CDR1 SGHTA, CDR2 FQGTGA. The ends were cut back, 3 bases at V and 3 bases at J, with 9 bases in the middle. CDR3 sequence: CASSFARGYEQYF. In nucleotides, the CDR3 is TGTGCCAGCAGCTTCGCTAGGGGCTACGAGCAGTACTTC.

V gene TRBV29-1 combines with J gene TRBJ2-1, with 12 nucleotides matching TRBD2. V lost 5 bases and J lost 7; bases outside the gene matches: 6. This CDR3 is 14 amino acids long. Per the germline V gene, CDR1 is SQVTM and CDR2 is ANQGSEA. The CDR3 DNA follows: TGCAGCGTTCCCGGACTAGCGGGGCCGAATGAGCAGTTCTTC. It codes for CSVPGLAGPNEQFF.

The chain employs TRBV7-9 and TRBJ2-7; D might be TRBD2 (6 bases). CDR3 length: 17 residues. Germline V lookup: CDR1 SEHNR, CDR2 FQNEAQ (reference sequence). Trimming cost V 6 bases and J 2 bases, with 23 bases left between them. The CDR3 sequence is CASRPLGGVIRPYEQYF. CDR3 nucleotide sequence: TGTGCCAGCAGGCCCCTTGGAGGGGTCATCCGCCCCTACGAGCAGTACTTC.

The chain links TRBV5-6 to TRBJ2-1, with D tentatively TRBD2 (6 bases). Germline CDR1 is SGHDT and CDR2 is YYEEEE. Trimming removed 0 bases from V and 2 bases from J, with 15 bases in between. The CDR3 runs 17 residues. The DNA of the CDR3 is TGTGCCAGCAGCTTGGTCGCACGGGAGTCCGCCTACAATGAGCAGTTCTTC. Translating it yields CASSLVARESAYNEQFF.

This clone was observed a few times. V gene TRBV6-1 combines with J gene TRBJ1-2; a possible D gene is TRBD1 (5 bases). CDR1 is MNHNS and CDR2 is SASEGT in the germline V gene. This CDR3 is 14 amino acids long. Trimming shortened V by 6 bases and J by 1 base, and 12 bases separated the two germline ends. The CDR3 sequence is CASSIQAFNYGYTF. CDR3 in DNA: TGTGCCAGCAGCATACAGGCCTTTAACTATGGCTACACCTTC.

The CDR3 DNA reads as TGTGCCAGCAGCCCCGGGACAGGGTGGGAGCAGTACTTC. As protein: CASSPGTGWEQYF. The genes are TRBV7-8 and TRBJ2-7, with 9 bases fitting TRBD1. CDR1 is SGHVS, CDR2 FQNEAQ, per germline. The V and J ends lost 5 bases and 7 bases, in that order; junction bases with no gene match: 6. The CDR3 extends over 13 amino acids.